This note documents a single TCR beta chain sequence. Researchers collected about 9.7 milliliters of peripheral blood from every single donor. With a J-beta primer mix and a sample-barcoded 5' primer, a second PCR ran about 7 to 12 cycles. TCRdb reprocessed the 5' RACE reads via MiXCR and lists one record per CDR3 protein. The sample holds approximately 2,000,000 distinct CDR3 sequences; 39% are singletons and the top ten take under 30%. The data are from a study of blood T cells in healthy people across ages. Germline values: CDR1 LGHDT, CDR2 YNNKEL (reference sequence). V was clipped by 0 bases and J by 9 bases, with 12 bases between them. The CDR3 has 14 amino acids.

This chain links TRBV3-1 with TRBJ2-1; possibly TRBD2 for D (6 bases). The receptor comes from a human donor in good health. Sequenced input: blood. As DNA, the CDR3 is TGTGCCAGCAGCCAAGATTTCTTGGGGGGTGAGCAGTTCTTC. This translates into CASSQDFLGGEQFF.